This T cell receptor (beta chain) was sequenced in a study of CD8+CD57+ T cells in acquired aplastic anemia. As for the study in general: The study obtained an average of around 3.1 ug of DNA from sorted CD4+ and CD8+ cells. Study-wide findings and caveats: Patients and controls were found to share twenty-nine CD8+ CDR3 sequences. Significant differences in CD8+ Simpson's diversity were not observed between patients and controls.

There are a few counts of this clonotype. Antigen unknown. Patients chosen for sequencing had CD8+CD57+ cells that had expanded, as shown by flow cytometry. The template used for profiling TCR beta VDJ and CDR3 was genomic DNA. TCRdb called the reads again in MiXCR, with one record for every CDR3 protein. The top ten hold roughly 0.8% of the sample, which has hundreds of thousands of distinct CDR3 sequences, over 25% seen once. The TCR comes from a human donor with aplastic anemia. The specimen was sorted CD4+, CD8+, or CD8+CD57+ T cells (not recorded which) from PBMCs.

Here the CDR3 DNA reads TGCAGTGCTAGGTCCATCTCTGGGGCCAACGTCCTGACTTTC. Encoded protein: CSARSISGANVLTF. The V gene is TRBV20-1, the J gene TRBJ2-6; D is unresolved. Looked up from germline, CDR1 is DFQATT and CDR2 is SNEGSKA (reference sequence). The CDR3 is 14 residues long. V lost 3 bases and J 0 bases, leaving 6 bases between the germline ends.